This T cell receptor (beta chain) stems from a study of T cells of healthy individuals (dated by TCRdb to 2016 to 2019). The germline V gene sets CDR1 to ENHRY and CDR2 to SYGVKD. Germline trimming amounts to 4 bases on V and 6 bases on J, with 8 as the count of junction bases outside the gene matches. The CDR3, from cysteine to phenylalanine, totals 14 residues. CDR3 DNA is the only sequence kept; it has 42 bases, read in frame from the first base. The method behind the library was 5' RACE. The sample was run on an Illumina MiSeq. TCRdb reanalyzed the raw reads on its own, using fastp at Q25 for trimming and MiXCR for clone calling, and kept in-frame beta chains. Each record represents a unique CDR3 protein, reported with the most common genes and DNA among its rows. The sample data list over 40,000 distinct CDR3 sequences, and roughly 4.3% of these were observed just once. The top ten clones comprise 9.2% of the sample.

About this clonotype itself: It has no known antigen specificity. One base away there is no much larger clone; base qualities are not given.

The chain is made from TRBV10-3 and TRBJ2-7, with 8 central nucleotides matching TRBD1. This sequence originates from a human donor in good health. CDR3 loop: CAISVIGQGGEQYF. The nucleotides read TGTGCCATCAGTGTGATAGGACAGGGTGGCGAGCAGTACTTC.